Described below is a single T cell receptor beta chain sequence and its context. This clonotype was detected only a few times. It has no known antigen specificity. One base away there is no much larger clone; base qualities are not given. These data belong to a study of patients and donors after allogeneic stem cell transplantation (dated by TCRdb to the early 2020s). The junction shows trimming of 5 bases on V and 5 bases on J, plus 15 bases between the germline ends. Taken from cysteine to phenylalanine, the CDR3 has 14 residues. Left in the record is the CDR3 DNA by itself, 42 bases read in frame from the first base. CDR1 and CDR2, looked up from the germline V gene, are SQVTM and ANQGSEA. Libraries were constructed by RT-PCR. Sequencing used a NextSeq 550. TCRdb cleaned the public reads at Q25 with fastp, built clones with MiXCR and kept in-frame beta chains. Identical CDR3 protein sequences are pooled into one entry, listed with their most common genes and DNA. Recorded for this sample are about a million distinct CDR3 sequences; more than 15% of them occurred a single time. In total, the top ten clones hold approximately 5.9% of the sample.

Sequencing input: blood, either unsorted or a sorted T cell fraction (not recorded which). This receptor was obtained from a human donor who was either an allogeneic HSCT recipient or a stem cell or donor lymphocyte infusion donor (not recorded which). It is not recorded whose cells these are; they may come from a transplant donor. The V and J genes are TRBV29-1 and TRBJ2-2, with TRBD1 perhaps the D gene, on 6 matching bases. The CDR3 region has the sequence CSVMAGALTGELFF. The bases are TGCAGCGTTATGGCAGGGGCTCTAACCGGGGAGCTGTTTTTT.